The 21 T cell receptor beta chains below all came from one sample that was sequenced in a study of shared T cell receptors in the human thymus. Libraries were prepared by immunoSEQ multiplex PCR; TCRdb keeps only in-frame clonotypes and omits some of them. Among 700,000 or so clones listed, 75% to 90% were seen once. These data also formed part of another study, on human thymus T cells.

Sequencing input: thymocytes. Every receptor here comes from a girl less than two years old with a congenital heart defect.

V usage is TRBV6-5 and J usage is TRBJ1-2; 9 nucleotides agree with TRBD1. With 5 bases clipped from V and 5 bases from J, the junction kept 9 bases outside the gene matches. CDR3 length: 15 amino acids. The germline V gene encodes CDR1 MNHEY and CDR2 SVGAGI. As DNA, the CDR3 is TGTGCCAGCAGTCGACAAGACAGGGGGGTTTATGGCTACACCTTC. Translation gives CASSRQDRGVYGYTF.

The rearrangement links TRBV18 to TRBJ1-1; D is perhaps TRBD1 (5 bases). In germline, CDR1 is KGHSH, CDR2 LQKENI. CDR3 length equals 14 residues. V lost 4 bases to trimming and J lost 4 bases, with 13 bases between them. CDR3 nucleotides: TGTGCCAGCTCACACGGGACTAGGGGCACTGAAGCTTTCTTT. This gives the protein CASSHGTRGTEAFF. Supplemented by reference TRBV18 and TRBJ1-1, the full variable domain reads NAGVMQNPRHLVRRRGQEARLRCSPMKGHSHVYWYRQLPEEGLKFMVYLQKENIIDESGMPKERFSAEFPKEGPSILRIQQVVRGDSAAYFCASSHGTRGTEAFFGQGTRLTVV.

The CDR3: CASSVEGRSGELFF. CDR3 DNA: TGTGCCAGCAGCGTAGAGGGGCGGTCCGGGGAGCTGTTTTTT. The chain carries TRBV9 and TRBJ2-2, with a weak D call TRBD1 (5 bases). The CDR3 runs to 14 residues. Germline loops: CDR1 SGDLS, CDR2 YYNGEE. Trimming cost V 0 bases and J 6 bases, with 9 bases left between them.

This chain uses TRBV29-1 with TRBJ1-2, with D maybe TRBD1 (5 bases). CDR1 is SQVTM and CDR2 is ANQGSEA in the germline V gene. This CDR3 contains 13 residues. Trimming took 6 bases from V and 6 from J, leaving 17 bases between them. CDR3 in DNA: TGCAGCGTCCTAGTGGACACGGGAGATGGCTACACCTTC. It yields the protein CSVLVDTGDGYTF.

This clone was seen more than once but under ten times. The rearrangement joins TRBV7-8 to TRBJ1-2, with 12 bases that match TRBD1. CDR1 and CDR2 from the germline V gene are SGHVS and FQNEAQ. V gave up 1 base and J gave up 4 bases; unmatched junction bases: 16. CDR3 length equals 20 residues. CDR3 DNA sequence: TGTGCCAGCAGCTTAGGAAACCAAAACTCCGGGACAGGGGGCGTCTATGGCTACACCTTC. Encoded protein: CASSLGNQNSGTGGVYGYTF.

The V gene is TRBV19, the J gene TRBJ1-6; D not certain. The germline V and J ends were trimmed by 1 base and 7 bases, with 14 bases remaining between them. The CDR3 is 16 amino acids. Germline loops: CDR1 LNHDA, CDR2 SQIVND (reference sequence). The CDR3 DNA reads TGTGCCAGTAGTATAGTCTTTACCCGACTCAATTCACCCCTCCACTTT. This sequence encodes CASSIVFTRLNSPLHF.

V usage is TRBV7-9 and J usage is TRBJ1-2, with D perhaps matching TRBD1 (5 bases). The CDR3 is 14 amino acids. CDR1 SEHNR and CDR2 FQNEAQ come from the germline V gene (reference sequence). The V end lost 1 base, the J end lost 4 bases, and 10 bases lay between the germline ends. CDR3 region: CASSLGGVAYGYTF. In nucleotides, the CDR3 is TGTGCCAGCAGCTTAGGGGGGGTCGCCTATGGCTACACCTTC.

CDR3 sequence reads: CASRSPQTLDARQYNEQFF. In DNA, the CDR3 is TGTGCTAGCCGTTCTCCTCAAACTCTCGACGCTCGACAGTACAATGAGCAGTTCTTC. V usage is TRBV12-5 and J usage is TRBJ2-1, with a weak D call TRBD1 (5 bases). Germline assignment: CDR1 LGHNT and CDR2 FRNRAP. V lost 9 bases and J 4 bases, leaving 31 bases between the germline ends. This CDR3 spans 19 amino acids.

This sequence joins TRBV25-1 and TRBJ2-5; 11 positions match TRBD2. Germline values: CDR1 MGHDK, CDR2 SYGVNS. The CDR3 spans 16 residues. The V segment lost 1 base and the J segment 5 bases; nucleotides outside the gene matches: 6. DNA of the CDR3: TGTGCCAGCAGTGAATCGGTAGCGGGGGGGGCTGAGACCCAGTACTTC. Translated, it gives CASSESVAGGAETQYF. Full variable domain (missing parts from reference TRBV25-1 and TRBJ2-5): EADIYQTPRYLVIGTGKKITLECSQTMGHDKMYWYQQDPGMELHLIHYSYGVNSTEKGDLSSESTVSRIRTEHFPLTLESARPSHTSQYLCASSESVAGGAETQYFGPGTRLLVL.

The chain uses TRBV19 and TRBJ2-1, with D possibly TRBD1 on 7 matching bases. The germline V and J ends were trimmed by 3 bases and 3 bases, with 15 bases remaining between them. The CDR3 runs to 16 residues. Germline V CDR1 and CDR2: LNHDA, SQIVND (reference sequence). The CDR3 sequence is CASSMLLQGGYNEQFF. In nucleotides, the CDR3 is TGTGCCAGTAGTATGTTGTTGCAGGGGGGCTACAATGAGCAGTTCTTC.

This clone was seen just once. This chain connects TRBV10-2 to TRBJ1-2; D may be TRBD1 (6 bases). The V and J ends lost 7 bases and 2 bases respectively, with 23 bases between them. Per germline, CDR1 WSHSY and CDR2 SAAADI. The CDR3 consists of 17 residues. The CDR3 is CASIPGTRDTSNYGYTF. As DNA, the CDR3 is TGCGCCAGCATCCCAGGGACCCGGGACACCAGCAACTATGGCTACACCTTC.

The CDR3 reads CASSQGQGLKNTEAFF. As DNA, the CDR3 is TGTGCCAGCAGCCAGGGACAGGGATTAAAGAACACTGAAGCTTTCTTT. This chain links TRBV4-2 with TRBJ1-1, with 9 bases lining up with TRBD1. V lost 3 bases and J lost 1; bases outside the gene matches: 6. Germline V gives CDR1 LGHNA, CDR2 YNFKEQ. This CDR3 contains 16 residues.

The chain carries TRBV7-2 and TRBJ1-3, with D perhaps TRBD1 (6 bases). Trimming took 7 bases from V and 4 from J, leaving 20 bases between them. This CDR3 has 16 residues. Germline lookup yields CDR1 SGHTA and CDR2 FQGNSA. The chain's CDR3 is CASIQDGGTRGNTIYF. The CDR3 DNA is TGTGCCAGCATCCAGGATGGGGGCACGAGAGGAAACACCATATATTTT.

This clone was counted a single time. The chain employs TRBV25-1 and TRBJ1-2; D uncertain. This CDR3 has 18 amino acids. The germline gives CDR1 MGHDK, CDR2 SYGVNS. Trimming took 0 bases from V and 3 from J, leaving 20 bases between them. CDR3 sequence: CASSEYSSRGQTYYGYTF. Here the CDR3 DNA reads TGTGCCAGCAGTGAATATAGTAGTCGCGGCCAGACTTACTATGGCTACACCTTC.

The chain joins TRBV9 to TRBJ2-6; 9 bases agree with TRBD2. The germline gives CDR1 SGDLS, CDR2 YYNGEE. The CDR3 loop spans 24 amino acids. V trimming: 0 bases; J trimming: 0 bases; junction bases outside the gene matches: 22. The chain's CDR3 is CASSVVDPPGAGGNILSGANVLTF. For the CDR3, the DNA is TGTGCCAGCAGCGTAGTAGACCCCCCTGGGGCGGGGGGGAATATCCTCTCTGGGGCCAACGTCCTGACTTTC.

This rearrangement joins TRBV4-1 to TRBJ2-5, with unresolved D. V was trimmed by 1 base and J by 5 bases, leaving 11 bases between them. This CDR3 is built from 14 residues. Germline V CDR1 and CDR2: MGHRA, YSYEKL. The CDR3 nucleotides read TGCGCCAGCAGCCAAGGCACCGAACGGGAGACCCAGTACTTC. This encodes CASSQGTERETQYF.

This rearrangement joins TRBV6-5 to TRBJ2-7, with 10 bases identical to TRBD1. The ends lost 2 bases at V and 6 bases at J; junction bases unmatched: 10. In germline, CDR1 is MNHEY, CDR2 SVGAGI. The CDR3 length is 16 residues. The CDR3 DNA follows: TGTGCCAGCAGTTACAGGGGTCGACAGGGGGCGTCCGAGCAGTACTTC. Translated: CASSYRGRQGASEQYF.

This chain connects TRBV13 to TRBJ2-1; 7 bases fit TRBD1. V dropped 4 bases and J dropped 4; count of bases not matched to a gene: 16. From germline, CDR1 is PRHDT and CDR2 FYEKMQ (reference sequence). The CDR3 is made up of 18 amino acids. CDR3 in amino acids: CASSSPLPKGAPYNEQFF. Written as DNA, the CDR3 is TGTGCCAGCAGCTCCCCCTTACCTAAGGGGGCGCCTTACAATGAGCAGTTCTTC.

CDR3 sequence reads: CASSLVTEMNSNQPQHF. The CDR3 nucleotides are TGTGCCAGCAGTTTAGTGACAGAAATGAATAGCAATCAGCCCCAGCATTTT. The chain combines TRBV28 with TRBJ1-5; weak D call: TRBD1 (5 bases). This CDR3 contains 17 residues. Germline CDR1 is MDHEN and CDR2 is SYDVKM. V lost 2 bases to trimming and J lost 0 bases, with 14 bases between them.

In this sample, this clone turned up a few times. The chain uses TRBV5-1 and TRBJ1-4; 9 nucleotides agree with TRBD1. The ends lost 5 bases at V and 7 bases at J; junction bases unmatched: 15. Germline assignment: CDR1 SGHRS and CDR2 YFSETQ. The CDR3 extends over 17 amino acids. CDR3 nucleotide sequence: TGCGCCAGCAGAGGAGTGGGACAGGGTTCTTCTGGTGAAAAACTGTTTTTT. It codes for CASRGVGQGSSGEKLFF.

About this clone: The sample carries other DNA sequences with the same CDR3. CDR3 coding DNA: TGTGCCAGCAGCTCCCGGGACAGTGGGAATTCACCCCTCCACTTT. Translating it yields CASSSRDSGNSPLHF. The genes are TRBV9 and TRBJ1-6, with 7 bases that match TRBD1. CDR3 length: 15 amino acids. Germline-derived CDR1 and CDR2 are SGDLS and YYNGEE. Germline trimming cut 4 bases from V and 7 bases from J; bases unmatched to any gene: 8.